Listed here are 32 T cell receptor beta chains from one sample, sequenced in a study of control samples from healthy donors and cancer patients. Sequencing used immunoSEQ multiplex PCR; TCRdb keeps in-frame clones, though not all of them. The sample has about 140,000 clones; about 89% are singletons. Specimen: blood. These TCRs come from a man aged 18 to 29 in good health.

In this sample, this clone turned up once. The chain couples TRBV5-1 to TRBJ2-7, with 9 positions matching TRBD1. Germline V CDR1 and CDR2: SGHRS, YFSETQ. The V segment lost 4 bases and the J segment 1 base; nucleotides outside the gene matches: 9. This CDR3 has 16 residues. The CDR3 protein is CASSPMRQGGSYEQYF. The CDR3 coding sequence is TGCGCCAGCAGCCCGATGAGACAGGGGGGATCCTACGAGCAGTACTTC.

The rearrangement joins TRBV4-1 to TRBJ1-5; perhaps TRBD1 as D (5 bases). The V gene lost 0 bases and the J gene lost 4 bases, with 7 bases spanning the gap. Germline V gene data show CDR1 as MGHRA and CDR2 as YSYEKL. CDR3 size: 14 residues. This CDR3 reads CASSQEWGNQPQHF. As DNA, the CDR3 is TGCGCCAGCAGCCAAGAGTGGGGGAATCAGCCCCAGCATTTT.

The chain uses TRBV5-1 and TRBJ1-2; maybe TRBD1 (6 bases). Germline CDR1 reads SGHRS; CDR2 reads YFSETQ. V dropped 4 bases and J dropped 7 bases, with 20 bases sitting between them. The CDR3 is 15 residues long. The CDR3 sequence: CASSPGVPGAGGYTF. CDR3 coding DNA: TGCGCCAGCAGCCCGGGGGTACCGGGGGCTGGTGGCTACACCTTC.

This clone was picked up a small number of times. The chain joins TRBV7-9 to TRBJ2-7; perhaps TRBD1 as D (5 bases). Per the germline V gene, CDR1 is SEHNR and CDR2 is FQNEAQ (reference sequence). There are 14 residues in the CDR3. Between the trimmed V and J ends, which lost 1 base and 8 bases, there was a span of 15 bases. The CDR3 sequence is CASSLEGPWAQQYF. The CDR3 DNA is TGTGCCAGCAGCTTAGAGGGGCCCTGGGCTCAGCAGTACTTC.

The chain uses TRBV13 and TRBJ1-4; 8 bases are a match to TRBD1. This CDR3 spans 18 amino acids. Per the germline V gene, CDR1 is PRHDT and CDR2 is FYEKMQ (reference sequence). V lost 2 bases to trimming and J lost 2 bases; unmatched junction nucleotides: 10. The DNA of the CDR3 is TGTGCCAGCAGCTTACAAACCGCAGGGGGCGGGACTAATGAAAAACTGTTTTTT. Amino acids: CASSLQTAGGGTNEKLFF.

This clone is a singleton in its sample. The CDR3 reads CASSRERGAHYEQYF. CDR3 nucleotide sequence: TGTGCCAGCAGCCGAGAGCGGGGGGCCCACTACGAGCAGTACTTC. The chain joins TRBV7-8 to TRBJ2-7; 9 bases are a match to TRBD2. The V segment lost 5 bases and the J segment 3 bases; nucleotides outside the gene matches: 8. The CDR3 totals 15 residues. From germline, CDR1 is SGHVS and CDR2 FQNEAQ.

The V and J genes are TRBV7-6 and TRBJ2-5; 10 bases fit TRBD2. The CDR3 totals 17 residues. Germline CDR1 SGHVS, CDR2 FNYEAQ. The trim removed 1 base at V and 1 base at J, leaving 6 bases unmatched. In DNA, the CDR3 is TGTGCCAGCAGCTTAGGGTTAGCGGGGGGCCTCCAAGAGACCCAGTACTTC. Protein: CASSLGLAGGLQETQYF.

The V gene is TRBV4-1, the J gene TRBJ2-1; the D call may be TRBD1 or TRBD2 (6 bases each). CDR1 is MGHRA, CDR2 YSYEKL, per germline. Trimming pared 3 bases from V and 7 bases from J, leaving 19 bases between. CDR3 length: 16 amino acids. CDR3 in amino acids: CASSHPGTLGGNEQFF. CDR3 DNA: TGCGCCAGCAGCCATCCCGGGACCCTAGGGGGGAATGAGCAGTTCTTC.

This chain links TRBV7-9 with TRBJ1-1; a weak D match, TRBD1 (6 bases). Germline CDR1 reads SEHNR; CDR2 reads FQNEAQ (reference sequence). Trimming cost V 1 base and J 5 bases, with 11 bases left between them. CDR3 length: 14 amino acids. The CDR3 sequence is CASSLVTGRTEAFF. Written as DNA, the CDR3 is TGTGCCAGCAGCTTAGTAACAGGGCGGACTGAAGCTTTCTTT. Looking up the rest from reference TRBV7-9 and TRBJ1-1 gives the full variable domain: DTGVSQNPRHKITKRGQNVTFRCDPISEHNRLYWYRQTLGQGPEFLTYFQNEAQLEKSRLLSDRFSAERPKGSFSTLEIQRTEQGDSAMYLCASSLVTGRTEAFFGQGTRLTVV.

This clone was seen a single time. The rearrangement links TRBV12-5 to TRBJ2-2, with 9 bases matching TRBD1. The CDR3 covers 17 residues. The ends lost 0 bases at V and 6 bases at J; junction bases unmatched: 8. Germline V gene data show CDR1 as LGHNT and CDR2 as FRNRAP. CDR3 nucleotides: TGTGCTAGTGGTTTGGTACTCGGGACAGGGTTCCCCGGGGAGCTGTTTTTT. As protein: CASGLVLGTGFPGELFF.

The rearrangement joins TRBV30 to TRBJ1-2; perhaps TRBD1 as D (5 bases). The CDR3 contains 13 residues. Germline values: CDR1 GTSNPN, CDR2 SVGIG (reference sequence). Deletions cut 4 bases from V and 7 bases from J, with 16 bases between. In DNA form, the CDR3 reads TGTGCCTGGACCGCTACGGGGAGGGGTGGCTACACCTTC. Translating gives CAWTATGRGGYTF.

V gene TRBV2 combines with J gene TRBJ2-1; the D gene is possibly TRBD2 (5 bases). This CDR3 region has 14 residues. The V gene's germline CDR1 is SNHLY and CDR2 FYNNEI. V dropped 6 bases and J dropped 4 bases, with 13 bases sitting between them. The DNA for the CDR3 is TGTGCCAGCAGCGACTACCTGTCTTACAATGAGCAGTTCTTC. This sequence encodes CASSDYLSYNEQFF. The full variable domain, completed using reference TRBV2 and TRBJ2-1, is EPEVTQTPSHQVTQMGQEVILRCVPISNHLYFYWYRQILGQKVEFLVSFYNNEISEKSEIFDDQFSVERPDGSNFTLKIRSTKLEDSAMYFCASSDYLSYNEQFFGPGTRLTVL.

This rearrangement joins TRBV28 to TRBJ2-5; possible D gene TRBD1, 6 bases. The CDR3 totals 14 residues. V lost 5 bases and J 1 base, leaving 11 bases between the germline ends. The germline gives CDR1 MDHEN, CDR2 SYDVKM. The CDR3 DNA sequence: TGTGCCAGCAGTATCGGGACATTCCAAGAGACCCAGTACTTC. Translated, it gives CASSIGTFQETQYF.

The CDR3 nucleotides read TGTGCCAGCAGCTTATGTCGGGACAGGGGAACCTACGAGCAGTACTTC. Protein: CASSLCRDRGTYEQYF. The V gene is TRBV7-7, the J gene TRBJ2-7, with 10 bases matching TRBD1. With 2 bases clipped from V and 2 bases from J, the junction kept 6 bases outside the gene matches. From germline, CDR1 is SSHAT and CDR2 FNYEAQ (reference sequence). The CDR3 extends over 16 amino acids.

This chain connects TRBV4-1 to TRBJ2-1; 7 positions match TRBD2. V trimming: 4 bases; J trimming: 5 bases; junction bases outside the gene matches: 5. Germline values: CDR1 MGHRA, CDR2 YSYEKL. The CDR3 has 14 residues. The CDR3 loop is CASSLLGRDNEQFF. CDR3 DNA sequence: TGCGCCAGCAGCCTCCTGGGGAGGGACAATGAGCAGTTCTTC.

The chain combines TRBV10-3 with TRBJ2-6; 9 nucleotides match TRBD1. The V gene's germline CDR1 is ENHRY and CDR2 SYGVKD. With 2 bases clipped from V and 1 base from J, the junction kept 12 bases outside the gene matches. The CDR3 loop spans 20 amino acids. The CDR3 bases are TGTGCCATCAGTGAGACCGGGACAGGGAGACCCTATTCTGGGGCCAACGTCCTGACTTTC. Translated, it gives CAISETGTGRPYSGANVLTF.

This sequence joins TRBV5-6 and TRBJ2-5; TRBD2 matches 10 bases. The CDR3 consists of 14 residues. Germline lookup yields CDR1 SGHDT and CDR2 YYEEEE. V shed 4 bases and J 5 bases; nucleotides not matched to a gene: 5. The CDR3 reads CASSGAGGAETQYF. The CDR3 region has the DNA TGTGCCAGCAGCGGAGCGGGGGGGGCGGAGACCCAGTACTTC. Supplemented by reference TRBV5-6 and TRBJ2-5, the full variable domain reads DAGVTQSPTHLIKTRGQQVTLRCSPKSGHDTVSWYQQALGQGPQFIFQYYEEEERQRGNFPDRFSGHQFPNYSSELNVNALLLGDSALYLCASSGAGGAETQYFGPGTRLLVL.

With regard to this clone: Other DNA sequences in the same sample also yield this CDR3. J is TRBJ2-5 and V is TRBV5-1; the match to TRBD1 covers 7 bases. This CDR3 is built from 13 residues. The V segment lost 4 bases and the J segment 5 bases; nucleotides outside the gene matches: 5. The germline V gene has CDR1 SGHRS and CDR2 YFSETQ. The CDR3 region is CASSPRQGETQYF. CDR3 in DNA: TGCGCCAGCAGCCCGCGACAGGGCGAGACCCAGTACTTC.

V usage is TRBV27 and J usage is TRBJ1-6, with 9 bases fitting TRBD1. This CDR3 has 15 residues. Germline assignment: CDR1 MNHEY and CDR2 SMNVEV (reference sequence). V shed 6 bases, J shed 7 bases, and the junction held 7 bases outside the gene matches. The CDR3 bases are TGTGCCAGCAGGGGATACAGGGGGCAGAATTCACCCCTCCACTTT. Amino acids: CASRGYRGQNSPLHF.

The chain carries TRBV28 and TRBJ1-4; D unresolved. This CDR3 spans 13 amino acids. CDR1 is MDHEN and CDR2 is SYDVKM in the germline V gene. V lost 8 bases to trimming and J lost 6 bases, with 13 bases between them. CDR3 DNA: TGTGCCAGCCAAGAGAATACCTATGAAAAACTGTTTTTT. It specifies CASQENTYEKLFF. Variable domain in full (rest from reference TRBV28 and TRBJ1-4): DVKVTQSSRYLVKRTGEKVFLECVQDMDHENMFWYRQDPGLGLRLIYFSYDVKMKEKGDIPEGYSVSREKKERFSLILESASTNQTSMYLCASQENTYEKLFFGSGTQLSVL.

The rearrangement joins TRBV6-1 to TRBJ2-1; D may be TRBD1 or TRBD2 (5 bases each). The CDR3 is 16 residues long. Germline V gene lookup returns CDR1 MNHNS and CDR2 SASEGT. The ends were cut back, 2 bases at V and 4 bases at J, with 15 bases in the middle. The CDR3 DNA reads as TGTGCCAGCAGTGAATGGGGGTCAGGCCTTTACAATGAGCAGTTCTTC. Protein sequence: CASSEWGSGLYNEQFF.

The V gene is TRBV7-2, the J gene TRBJ1-1, with 8 bases aligning to TRBD1. J gave up 3 bases and V 0 bases, and 6 bases lay outside the gene matches. The germline gives CDR1 SGHTA, CDR2 FQGNSA. This CDR3 comprises 16 residues. As DNA, the CDR3 is TGTGCCAGCAGCTTAGCGCCAGGGGGCAAGGACACTGAAGCTTTCTTT. Its protein is CASSLAPGGKDTEAFF.

J is TRBJ1-1 and V is TRBV6-5, with 9 bases fitting TRBD1. V shed 0 bases, J shed 6 bases, and the junction held 2 bases outside the gene matches. CDR3 length equals 14 residues. The germline CDR1 and CDR2 sequences are MNHEY and SVGAGI. The CDR3 DNA sequence: TGTGCCAGCAGTTACTCAGACAGGGGGTCTGAAGCTTTCTTT. It encodes CASSYSDRGSEAFF.

This clone was seen a few times. V is TRBV5-1 and J is TRBJ1-1; D is possibly TRBD1 (6 bases). CDR1 and CDR2 from the germline V gene are SGHRS and YFSETQ. This CDR3 has 14 amino acids. Deletions cut 3 bases from V and 6 bases from J, with 15 bases between. The CDR3 region has the DNA TGCGCCAGCAGCTCCGATTACAGGGTTGCTGAAGCTTTCTTT. Amino acid sequence: CASSSDYRVAEAFF. The full variable domain, rest sourced from reference TRBV5-1 and TRBJ1-1, is KAGVTQTPRYLIKTRGQQVTLSCSPISGHRSVSWYQQTPGQGLQFLFEYFSETQRNKGNFPGRFSGRQFSNSRSEMNVSTLELGDSALYLCASSSDYRVAEAFFGQGTRLTVV.

This chain joins TRBV5-1 and TRBJ1-6, with D possibly TRBD1 on 5 matching bases. This CDR3 has 16 residues. CDR1 SGHRS and CDR2 YFSETQ come from the germline V gene. The V end was cut by 4 bases, the J end by 8 bases, with 19 bases between. DNA for the CDR3: TGCGCCAGCAGCCCGGAACCAGGGACGGGGGATTCACCCCTCCACTTT. Its protein product is CASSPEPGTGDSPLHF.

The chain uses TRBV6-5 and TRBJ1-6; tentative D call: TRBD1 (5 bases). The germline V gene has CDR1 MNHEY and CDR2 SVGAGI. Between the trimmed V and J ends, which lost 6 bases and 0 bases, there was a span of 9 bases. The CDR3 extends over 15 amino acids. This CDR3 is CASRDTSSYNSPLHF. CDR3 DNA: TGTGCCAGCAGGGACACGAGCTCCTATAATTCACCCCTCCACTTT.

This chain joins TRBV19 and TRBJ2-1; TRBD2 matches at 11 bases. This CDR3 spans 16 amino acids. The trim removed 4 bases at V and 6 bases at J, leaving 8 bases unmatched. CDR1 and CDR2 (germline): LNHDA, SQIVND (reference sequence). The CDR3 DNA follows: TGTGCCAGTAGTACCTCCTCCCTAGCGGGGGGCAATGAGCAGTTCTTC. Translated, it gives CASSTSSLAGGNEQFF.

V and J are TRBV15 and TRBJ1-6; weak D call: TRBD1 (5 bases). The germline CDR1 and CDR2 sequences are LNHNV and YYDKDF (reference sequence). The CDR3 sequence is 18 residues long. Deletions cut 0 bases from V and 7 bases from J, with 19 bases between. The CDR3 sequence is CATSRDRVIGAVNSPLHF. The CDR3 nucleotides read TGTGCCACCAGCAGAGATCGAGTAATAGGGGCAGTAAATTCACCCCTCCACTTT. The full variable domain, its missing parts supplied by reference TRBV15 and TRBJ1-6, is DAMVIQNPRYQVTQFGKPVTLSCSQTLNHNVMYWYQQKSSQAPKLLFHYYDKDFNNEADTPDNFQSRRPNTSFCFLDIRSPGLGDTAMYLCATSRDRVIGAVNSPLHFGNGTRLTVT.

V is TRBV24-1 and J is TRBJ2-3; 7 positions match TRBD1. The CDR3 runs to 15 residues. V lost 6 bases, J lost 1 base, and 6 bases stayed unmatched. CDR1 is KGHDR, CDR2 SFDVKD, per germline. CDR3 region: CATSRWTGRTDTQYF. The CDR3 bases are TGTGCCACCAGTCGCTGGACAGGACGCACAGATACGCAGTATTTT.

The V and J genes are TRBV7-2 and TRBJ1-4; D unresolved. The V end lost 2 bases, the J end lost 4 bases, and 8 bases lay between the germline ends. Germline V gene lookup returns CDR1 SGHTA and CDR2 FQGNSA. CDR3 size: 14 residues. The chain's CDR3 is CASSLSGYNEKLFF. CDR3 nucleotides: TGTGCCAGCAGCTTATCGGGATATAATGAAAAACTGTTTTTT. Together with reference TRBV7-2 and TRBJ1-4, the CDR3 gives the full variable domain: GAGVSQSPSNKVTEKGKDVELRCDPISGHTALYWYRQSLGQGLEFLIYFQGNSAPDKSGLPSDRFSAERTGGSVSTLTIQRTQQEDSAVYLCASSLSGYNEKLFFGSGTQLSVL.

The J gene is TRBJ2-3, the V gene TRBV6-5; D tentatively reads TRBD1 or TRBD2 (5 bases each). The ends were cut back, 4 bases at V and 0 bases at J, with 11 bases in the middle. The CDR3 totals 15 residues. CDR1 MNHEY and CDR2 SVGAGI come from the germline V gene. Here the CDR3 DNA reads TGTGCCAGCAGTTTCCGGGACCGAAGCACAGATACGCAGTATTTT. This gives the protein CASSFRDRSTDTQYF.

The chain couples TRBV3-1 (or the pseudogene TRBV3-2) to TRBJ2-1; 10 bases agree with TRBD2. The CDR3 sequence is 15 residues long. Germline V gives CDR1 LGHDT, CDR2 YNNKEL (reference sequence). V shed 4 bases, J shed 4 bases, and the junction held 4 bases outside the gene matches. The CDR3 DNA follows: TGTGCCAGCAGCCCTAGCGGGGGTACGTACAATGAGCAGTTCTTC. This encodes CASSPSGGTYNEQFF.